A selection of T cell receptor beta chains follows, all from one sample in a study of beta chain features in type 1 diabetes. Here immunoSEQ multiplex PCR was the method, and the copy in TCRdb shows in-frame clones only, minus some. The sample has 500,000 to 850,000 clones; roughly an eighth are singletons. Sequenced: naive CD4+ T cells from blood. The receptors stem from a man aged 18 to 29 with type 1 diabetes. The CDR3 runs from the conserved cysteine through the conserved F or W. The D gene is left open where the match is weak. The listing skips clone size in some rows; elsewhere it reads once, few, many or a size class.

clone_size: -
d_call: -
v_call: TRBV30
j_call: TRBJ1-2
cdr3_nt: TGTGCCTGGAAAGGGGGAGAACGGGGCTACACCTTC
cdr3_aa: CAWKGGERGYTF

clone_size: few
d_call: -
v_call: TRBV10-3
j_call: TRBJ2-7
cdr3_nt: TGTGCCATCAGTGAGGGGCCTGGGGACGAGCAGTACTTC
cdr3_aa: CAISEGPGDEQYF

clone_size: -
d_call: -
v_call: TRBV7-2
j_call: TRBJ2-3
cdr3_nt: TGTGCCAGCAGCTTGCCGTCCACAGATACGCAGTATTTT
cdr3_aa: CASSLPSTDTQYF

clone_size: -
d_call: TRBD1
v_call: TRBV30
j_call: TRBJ1-3
cdr3_nt: TGTGCCTGGAACCCCCAGGGGGCTGGAAACACCATATATTTT
cdr3_aa: CAWNPQGAGNTIYF

clone_size: -
d_call: -
v_call: TRBV27
j_call: TRBJ1-5
cdr3_nt: TGTGCCAGCAGTTTCCACTACACCTCCCAGCATTTT
cdr3_aa: CASSFHYTSQHF

clone_size: few
d_call: -
v_call: TRBV7-2
j_call: TRBJ1-1
cdr3_nt: TGTGCCAGCAGCTTAGACGGGGGAACTGAAGCTTTCTTT
cdr3_aa: CASSLDGGTEAFF

clone_size: -
d_call: -
v_call: TRBV28
j_call: TRBJ2-7
cdr3_nt: TGTGCCAGCAGTTTGGCAGGGATCGGCTTCGAGCAGTACTTC
cdr3_aa: CASSLAGIGFEQYF

clone_size: -
d_call: TRBD2
v_call: TRBV4-3
j_call: TRBJ2-2
cdr3_nt: TGCGCCAGCAGCCAAGGGACTAGCGGGGGCCTGAACACCGGGGAGCTGTTTTTT
cdr3_aa: CASSQGTSGGLNTGELFF

clone_size: few
d_call: -
v_call: TRBV29-1
j_call: TRBJ1-1
cdr3_nt: TGCAGCGTTTCGGGGAGAGTGAACACTGAAGCTTTCTTT
cdr3_aa: CSVSGRVNTEAFF

clone_size: -
d_call: -
v_call: TRBV29-1
j_call: TRBJ2-7
cdr3_nt: TGCAGCGTTAATGGCGCTAGCGCAAAGGTGGAATACGAGCAGTACTTC
cdr3_aa: CSVNGASAKVEYEQYF

clone_size: -
d_call: TRBD1
v_call: TRBV27
j_call: TRBJ1-2
cdr3_nt: TGTGCCAGCAGTAGCGACAGGGAGCACTATGGCTACACCTTC
cdr3_aa: CASSSDREHYGYTF

clone_size: -
d_call: -
v_call: TRBV7-2
j_call: TRBJ1-4
cdr3_nt: TGTGCCAGCAGCCGCGAGGGAGGAGAAAAACTGTTTTTT
cdr3_aa: CASSREGGEKLFF

clone_size: -
d_call: -
v_call: TRBV9
j_call: TRBJ1-5
cdr3_nt: TGTGCCAGCAGCGTAGGGACACGTCAAGGGGCCCAGCATTTT
cdr3_aa: CASSVGTRQGAQHF

clone_size: -
d_call: -
v_call: TRBV30
j_call: TRBJ1-3
cdr3_nt: TGTGCCTGGATGCTCCTTCCCGGGAGCTCTGGAAACACCATATATTTT
cdr3_aa: CAWMLLPGSSGNTIYF

clone_size: few
d_call: -
v_call: TRBV23-1
j_call: TRBJ1-5
cdr3_nt: TGCGCCAGCAGTCAATCGATCCAGGGTGGAAGCAATCAGCCCCAGCATTTT
cdr3_aa: CASSQSIQGGSNQPQHF

clone_size: -
d_call: -
v_call: TRBV4-3
j_call: TRBJ2-2
cdr3_nt: TGCGCCAGCAGCCACAAAACCGGGAATAATGTCGGGGAGCTGTTTTTT
cdr3_aa: CASSHKTGNNVGELFF

clone_size: few
d_call: -
v_call: TRBV25-1
j_call: TRBJ2-5
cdr3_nt: TGTGCCAGCAGTGAGTCCAAGGGACCCCGCGTAGGGGAGACCCAGTACTTC
cdr3_aa: CASSESKGPRVGETQYF

clone_size: few
d_call: -
v_call: TRBV5-1
j_call: TRBJ2-3
cdr3_nt: TGCGCCAGCAGCTTTACTTCAGATACGCAGTATTTT
cdr3_aa: CASSFTSDTQYF

clone_size: -
d_call: -
v_call: TRBV21-1
j_call: TRBJ1-2
cdr3_nt: TGTGCCAGCAGCAAAGGGAGGGACGGTCAGGCTGGCTACACCTTC
cdr3_aa: CASSKGRDGQAGYTF

clone_size: -
d_call: -
v_call: TRBV14
j_call: TRBJ2-2
cdr3_nt: TGTGCCAGCAGCCCCAATATTGCGAACACCGGGGAGCTGTTTTTT
cdr3_aa: CASSPNIANTGELFF

clone_size: -
d_call: TRBD2
v_call: TRBV13
j_call: TRBJ2-3
cdr3_nt: TGTGCCAGCAGCAACCTCTTGGAATATAGCGGGCGCACAGATACGCAGTATTTT
cdr3_aa: CASSNLLEYSGRTDTQYF

clone_size: -
d_call: -
v_call: TRBV11-2
j_call: TRBJ1-4
cdr3_nt: TGTGCCAGCAGCTTCCTCGGACCACCGCTCGGAGAAAAACTGTTTTTT
cdr3_aa: CASSFLGPPLGEKLFF

clone_size: few
d_call: -
v_call: TRBV5-1
j_call: TRBJ2-4
cdr3_nt: TGCGCCAGCAGCTTCGGGGACACTAAAAACATTCAGTACTTC
cdr3_aa: CASSFGDTKNIQYF

clone_size: -
d_call: -
v_call: TRBV30
j_call: TRBJ2-1
cdr3_nt: TGTGCCTGGAGTCGAGGGGGTGAGCAGTTCTTC
cdr3_aa: CAWSRGGEQFF

clone_size: few
d_call: TRBD1
v_call: TRBV29-1
j_call: TRBJ2-1
cdr3_nt: TGCAGCGCTCAGGGGGACAATGAGCAGTTCTTC
cdr3_aa: CSAQGDNEQFF

clone_size: few
d_call: -
v_call: TRBV28
j_call: TRBJ2-1
cdr3_nt: TGTGCCAGCAGTCTCCACCTGGGGGCAGGCCAGAATGAGCAGTTCTTC
cdr3_aa: CASSLHLGAGQNEQFF

clone_size: few
d_call: -
v_call: TRBV19
j_call: TRBJ2-3
cdr3_nt: TGTGCCAGTATGGACGGGGGGCCCACAGATACGCAGTATTTT
cdr3_aa: CASMDGGPTDTQYF

clone_size: few
d_call: -
v_call: TRBV29-1
j_call: TRBJ2-3
cdr3_nt: TGCAGCGTCGCCCACAGGGGAAGCGGGGGCGTCCCCGGCACAGATACGCAGTATTTT
cdr3_aa: CSVAHRGSGGVPGTDTQYF

clone_size: few
d_call: TRBD2
v_call: TRBV10-3
j_call: TRBJ2-5
cdr3_nt: TGTGCCACTGGACTAGCGGGGGCCTCTGAGACCCAGTACTTC
cdr3_aa: CATGLAGASETQYF

clone_size: -
d_call: TRBD2
v_call: TRBV28
j_call: TRBJ2-7
cdr3_nt: TGTGCCAGCAGTTCTAGCGGCAAAATCTCCTACGAGCAGTACTTC
cdr3_aa: CASSSSGKISYEQYF

clone_size: few
d_call: TRBD1
v_call: TRBV29-1
j_call: TRBJ1-5
cdr3_nt: TGCAGCGTGGAGACAGGGATCAATCAGCCCCAGCATTTT
cdr3_aa: CSVETGINQPQHF

clone_size: -
d_call: -
v_call: TRBV29-1
j_call: TRBJ1-1
cdr3_nt: TGCAGCGTTCCTCGCGGGACCTGGGAAACTGAAGCTTTCTTT
cdr3_aa: CSVPRGTWETEAFF

clone_size: few
d_call: -
v_call: TRBV30
j_call: TRBJ1-4
cdr3_nt: TGTGCCTGGATGAGGGCGGGGATCAATGAAAAACTGTTTTTT
cdr3_aa: CAWMRAGINEKLFF

clone_size: -
d_call: -
v_call: TRBV5-1
j_call: TRBJ2-5
cdr3_nt: TGCGCCAGCAGCTTAGGGACTTTCCAAGAGACCCAGTACTTC
cdr3_aa: CASSLGTFQETQYF

clone_size: -
d_call: TRBD1
v_call: TRBV29-1
j_call: TRBJ2-7
cdr3_nt: TGCAGCGTTGTGCGGTCCGGGACAGGGATCTACGAGCAGTACTTC
cdr3_aa: CSVVRSGTGIYEQYF

clone_size: -
d_call: TRBD1
v_call: TRBV29-1
j_call: TRBJ2-2
cdr3_nt: TGCAGCGGCGGACAGGGGACCACCGGGGAGCTGTTTTTT
cdr3_aa: CSGGQGTTGELFF

clone_size: -
d_call: -
v_call: TRBV2
j_call: TRBJ2-1
cdr3_nt: TGTGCCAGCAGTGCACTACTCTCCTACAATGAGCAGTTCTTC
cdr3_aa: CASSALLSYNEQFF

clone_size: few
d_call: TRBD2
v_call: TRBV6-6
j_call: TRBJ2-1
cdr3_nt: TGTGCCAGCAGCGCGGGGGGTTACAATGAGCAGTTCTTC
cdr3_aa: CASSAGGYNEQFF

clone_size: -
d_call: TRBD1
v_call: TRBV19
j_call: TRBJ1-5
cdr3_nt: TGTGCCAGTAGTATAGGGGGACAGGCTGATTACAGCAATCAGCCCCAGCATTTT
cdr3_aa: CASSIGGQADYSNQPQHF

clone_size: -
d_call: -
v_call: TRBV29-1
j_call: TRBJ2-2
cdr3_nt: TGCAGCGTTGAGGGGCAGGGGTACACCGGGGAGCTGTTTTTT
cdr3_aa: CSVEGQGYTGELFF

clone_size: -
d_call: TRBD1
v_call: TRBV9
j_call: TRBJ2-7
cdr3_nt: TGTGCCAGCATAACCAGGGGGCTCCCGAAAGAAACCTACGAGCAGTACTTC
cdr3_aa: CASITRGLPKETYEQYF

clone_size: -
d_call: -
v_call: TRBV5-6
j_call: TRBJ2-5
cdr3_nt: TGTGCCAGCCAACAAGGACCTGGGGAGACCCAGTACTTC
cdr3_aa: CASQQGPGETQYF

clone_size: -
d_call: -
v_call: TRBV21-1
j_call: TRBJ1-2
cdr3_nt: TGTGCCAGCAGCAAAGCTGGATGGTGGACCGAAAACTATGGCTACACCTTC
cdr3_aa: CASSKAGWWTENYGYTF

clone_size: few
d_call: -
v_call: TRBV7-2
j_call: TRBJ2-5
cdr3_nt: TGTGCCAGCAGCTTAGTACAGGGTGGGGAGACCCAGTACTTC
cdr3_aa: CASSLVQGGETQYF

clone_size: -
d_call: -
v_call: TRBV4-1
j_call: TRBJ2-3
cdr3_nt: TGCGCCAGCAGCCAAGGGATTCCTAGCGCCCGCACAGATACGCAGTATTTT
cdr3_aa: CASSQGIPSARTDTQYF

clone_size: -
d_call: TRBD1
v_call: TRBV25-1
j_call: TRBJ1-5
cdr3_nt: TGTGCCAGCAGTGAACGAGGACAGGGCGACCAGCCCCAGCATTTT
cdr3_aa: CASSERGQGDQPQHF

clone_size: -
d_call: TRBD2
v_call: TRBV7-2
j_call: TRBJ2-1
cdr3_nt: TGTGCCAGCAGCCCGAGCGGGGTAGTATATGAGCAGTTCTTC
cdr3_aa: CASSPSGVVYEQFF

clone_size: few
d_call: -
v_call: TRBV27
j_call: TRBJ2-7
cdr3_nt: TGTGCCAGCGCCCCGCGGGGGCGTCGGGAGCAGTACTTC
cdr3_aa: CASAPRGRREQYF

clone_size: -
d_call: -
v_call: TRBV5-1
j_call: TRBJ2-1
cdr3_nt: TGCGCCAGCAGCACTGGGACTTTAACCTACAATGAGCAGTTCTTC
cdr3_aa: CASSTGTLTYNEQFF

clone_size: -
d_call: -
v_call: TRBV15
j_call: TRBJ2-1
cdr3_nt: TGTGCCACCAGCAGATCGACAGGAGAGCAGTTCTTC
cdr3_aa: CATSRSTGEQFF

clone_size: -
d_call: -
v_call: TRBV7-3
j_call: TRBJ2-5
cdr3_nt: TGTGCCAGCAGCTCGGACAGCCAAGAGACCCAGTACTTC
cdr3_aa: CASSSDSQETQYF

clone_size: few
d_call: TRBD1
v_call: TRBV5-1
j_call: TRBJ1-6
cdr3_nt: TGCGCCAGCAGCTTGGATTCAAGGGGGCGCTTAGATTCACCCCTCCACTTT
cdr3_aa: CASSLDSRGRLDSPLHF

clone_size: -
d_call: -
v_call: TRBV5-4
j_call: TRBJ2-3
cdr3_nt: TGTGCCAGCAGCTCGATGGTGGGGGGCACAGATACGCAGTATTTT
cdr3_aa: CASSSMVGGTDTQYF

clone_size: few
d_call: TRBD2
v_call: TRBV7-9
j_call: TRBJ2-3
cdr3_nt: TGTGCCAGCAGCCCTCAGCGGGATGGAAGCACAGATACGCAGTATTTT
cdr3_aa: CASSPQRDGSTDTQYF

clone_size: few
d_call: -
v_call: TRBV2
j_call: TRBJ1-4
cdr3_nt: TGTGCCAGCAGTGAAGCTGGGCGGGGTGAAAAACTGTTTTTT
cdr3_aa: CASSEAGRGEKLFF

clone_size: -
d_call: -
v_call: TRBV20-1
j_call: TRBJ2-5
cdr3_nt: TGCAGTGTAAAAGAGACCCAGTACTTC
cdr3_aa: CSVKETQYF

clone_size: few
d_call: TRBD1
v_call: TRBV6-5
j_call: TRBJ1-1
cdr3_nt: TGTGCCAGCAGTACCGAGGACAGGGGGCTAGTTGAAGCTTTCTTT
cdr3_aa: CASSTEDRGLVEAFF